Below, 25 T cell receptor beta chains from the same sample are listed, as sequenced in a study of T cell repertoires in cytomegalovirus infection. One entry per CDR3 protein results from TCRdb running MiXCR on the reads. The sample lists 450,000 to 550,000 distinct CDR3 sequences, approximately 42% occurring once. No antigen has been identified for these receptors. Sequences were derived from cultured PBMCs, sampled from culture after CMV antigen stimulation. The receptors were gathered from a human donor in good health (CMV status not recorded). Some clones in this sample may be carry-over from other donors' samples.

Written as DNA, the CDR3 is TGTGCCAGCAGCCCAGGAGGGGTTGGGGGCACCGGGGAGCTGTTTTTT. It encodes CASSPGGVGGTGELFF. The rearrangement links TRBV7-6 to TRBJ2-2, with D perhaps TRBD2 (6 bases). The CDR3 has 16 residues. Germline V CDR1 and CDR2: SGHVS, FNYEAQ. Trimming cost V 5 bases and J 4 bases, with 17 bases left between them. The full variable domain, in which reference TRBV7-6 and TRBJ2-2 provide the parts outside the CDR3, is GAGVSQSPRYKVTKRGQDVALRCDPISGHVSLYWYRQALGQGPEFLTYFNYEAQQDKSGLPNDRFSAERPEGSISTLTIQRTEQRDSAMYRCASSPGGVGGTGELFFGEGSRLTVL.

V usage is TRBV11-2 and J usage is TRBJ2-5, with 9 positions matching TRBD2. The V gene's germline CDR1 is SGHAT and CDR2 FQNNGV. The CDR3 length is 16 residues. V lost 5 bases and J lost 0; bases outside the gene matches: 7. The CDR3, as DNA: TGTGCCAGCAGCCCAACGCGCGGGGGGGACCAAGAGACCCAGTACTTC. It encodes CASSPTRGGDQETQYF.

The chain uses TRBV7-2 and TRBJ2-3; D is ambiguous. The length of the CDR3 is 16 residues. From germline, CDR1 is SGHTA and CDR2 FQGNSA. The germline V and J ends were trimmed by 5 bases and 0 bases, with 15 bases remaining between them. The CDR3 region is CASSLQSFYSTDTQYF. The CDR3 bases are TGTGCCAGCAGCCTACAGAGTTTTTACAGCACAGATACGCAGTATTTT.

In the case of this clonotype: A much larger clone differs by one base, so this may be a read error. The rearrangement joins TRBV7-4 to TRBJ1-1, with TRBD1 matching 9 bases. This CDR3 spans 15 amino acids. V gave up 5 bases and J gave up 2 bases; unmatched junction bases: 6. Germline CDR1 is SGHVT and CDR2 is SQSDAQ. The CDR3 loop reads CASSPGQGFNTEAFF. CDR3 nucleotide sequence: TGTGCCAGCAGCCCGGGACAGGGATTTAACACTGAAGCTTTCTTT.

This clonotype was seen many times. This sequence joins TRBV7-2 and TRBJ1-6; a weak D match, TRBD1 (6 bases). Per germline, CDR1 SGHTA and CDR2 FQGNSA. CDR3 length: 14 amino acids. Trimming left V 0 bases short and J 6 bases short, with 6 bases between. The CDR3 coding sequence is TGTGCCAGCAGCTTAGCGGGGGCTAATTCACCCCTCCACTTT. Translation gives CASSLAGANSPLHF.

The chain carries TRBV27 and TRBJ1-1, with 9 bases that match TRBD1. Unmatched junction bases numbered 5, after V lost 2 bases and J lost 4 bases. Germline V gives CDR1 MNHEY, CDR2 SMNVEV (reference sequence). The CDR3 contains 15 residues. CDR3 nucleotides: TGTGCCAGCAGTTTAAATGACAGGGGGTCCACTGAAGCTTTCTTT. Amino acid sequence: CASSLNDRGSTEAFF.

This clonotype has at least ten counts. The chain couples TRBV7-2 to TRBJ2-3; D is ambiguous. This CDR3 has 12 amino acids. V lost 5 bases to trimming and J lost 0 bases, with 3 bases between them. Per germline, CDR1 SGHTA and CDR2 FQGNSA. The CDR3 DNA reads TGTGCCAGCAGCCTTAGCACAGATACGCAGTATTTT. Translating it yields CASSLSTDTQYF.

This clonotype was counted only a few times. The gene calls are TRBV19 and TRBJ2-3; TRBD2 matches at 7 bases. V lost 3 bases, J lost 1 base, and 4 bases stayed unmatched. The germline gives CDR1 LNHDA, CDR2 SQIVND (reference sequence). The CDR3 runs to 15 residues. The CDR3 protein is CASSIAGDGTDTQYF. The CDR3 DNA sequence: TGTGCCAGTAGTATCGCGGGGGACGGCACAGATACGCAGTATTTT.

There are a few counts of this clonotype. The CDR3 loop is CASSRDVTVIYNSPLHF. The CDR3, as DNA: TGTGCCAGCAGCCGGGACGTGACAGTAATTTATAATTCACCCCTCCACTTT. The chain combines TRBV11-2 with TRBJ1-6, with a weak D call TRBD1 (5 bases). The CDR3 extends over 17 amino acids. With 5 bases removed from V and 4 bases from J, the gap between germline ends came to 18 bases. Looked up from germline, CDR1 is SGHAT and CDR2 is FQNNGV.

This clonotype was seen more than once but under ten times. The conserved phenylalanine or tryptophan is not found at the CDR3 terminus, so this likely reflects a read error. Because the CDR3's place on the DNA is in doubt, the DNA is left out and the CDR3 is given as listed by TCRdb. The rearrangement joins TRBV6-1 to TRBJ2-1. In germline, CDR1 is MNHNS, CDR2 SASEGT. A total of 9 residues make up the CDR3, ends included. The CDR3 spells CASSDPRPI.

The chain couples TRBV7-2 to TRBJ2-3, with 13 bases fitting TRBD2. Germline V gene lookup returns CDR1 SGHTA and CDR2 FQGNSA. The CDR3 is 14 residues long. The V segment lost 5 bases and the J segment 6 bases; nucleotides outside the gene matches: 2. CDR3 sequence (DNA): TGTGCCAGCAGCGCGGGACTAGCGGGGGATACGCAGTATTTT. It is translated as CASSAGLAGDTQYF.

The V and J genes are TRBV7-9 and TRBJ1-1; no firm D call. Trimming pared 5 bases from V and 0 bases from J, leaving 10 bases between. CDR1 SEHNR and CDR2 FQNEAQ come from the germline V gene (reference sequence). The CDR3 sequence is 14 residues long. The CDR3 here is CASSLSPVNTEAFF. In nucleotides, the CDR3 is TGTGCCAGCAGCCTAAGCCCAGTGAACACTGAAGCTTTCTTT.

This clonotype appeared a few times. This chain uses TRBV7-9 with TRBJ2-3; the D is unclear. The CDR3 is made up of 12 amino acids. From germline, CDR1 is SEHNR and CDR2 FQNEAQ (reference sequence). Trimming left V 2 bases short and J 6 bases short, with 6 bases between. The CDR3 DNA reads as TGTGCCAGCAGCTTATACGAGGATACGCAGTATTTT. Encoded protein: CASSLYEDTQYF.

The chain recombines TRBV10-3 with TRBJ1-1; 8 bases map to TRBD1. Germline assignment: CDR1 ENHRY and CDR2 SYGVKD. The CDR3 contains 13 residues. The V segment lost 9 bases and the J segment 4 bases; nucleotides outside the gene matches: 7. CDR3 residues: CAISDRVATEAFF. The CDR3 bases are TGTGCCATTTCGGACAGGGTCGCCACTGAAGCTTTCTTT.

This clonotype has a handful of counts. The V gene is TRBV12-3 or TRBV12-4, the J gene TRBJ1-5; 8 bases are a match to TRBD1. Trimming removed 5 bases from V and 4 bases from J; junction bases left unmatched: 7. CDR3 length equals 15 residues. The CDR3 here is CASSRQGKRNQPQHF. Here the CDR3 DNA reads TGTGCCAGCAGTCGACAGGGGAAAAGAAATCAGCCCCAGCATTTT.

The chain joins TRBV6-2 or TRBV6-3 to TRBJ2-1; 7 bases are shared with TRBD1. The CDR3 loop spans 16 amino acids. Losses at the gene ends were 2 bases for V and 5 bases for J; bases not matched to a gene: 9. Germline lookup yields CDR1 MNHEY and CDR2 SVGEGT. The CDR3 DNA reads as TGTGCCAGCAGTTACGGAGCAGGGGGTGTTAACAATGAGCAGTTCTTC. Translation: CASSYGAGGVNNEQFF.

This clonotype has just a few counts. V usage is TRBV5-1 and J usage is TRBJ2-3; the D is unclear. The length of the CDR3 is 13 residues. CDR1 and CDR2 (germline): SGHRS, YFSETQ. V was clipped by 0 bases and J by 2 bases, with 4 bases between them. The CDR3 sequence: CASSLDNTDTQYF. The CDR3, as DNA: TGCGCCAGCAGCTTGGACAACACAGATACGCAGTATTTT.

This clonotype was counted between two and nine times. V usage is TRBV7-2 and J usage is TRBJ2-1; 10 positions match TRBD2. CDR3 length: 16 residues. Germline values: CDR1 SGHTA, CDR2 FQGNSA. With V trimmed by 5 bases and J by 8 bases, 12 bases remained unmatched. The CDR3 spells CASSGEAGGHLYEQFF. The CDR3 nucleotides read TGTGCCAGCAGCGGCGAAGCGGGAGGGCACCTATATGAGCAGTTCTTC. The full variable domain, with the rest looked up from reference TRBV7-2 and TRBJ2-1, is GAGVSQSPSNKVTEKGKDVELRCDPISGHTALYWYRQSLGQGLEFLIYFQGNSAPDKSGLPSDRFSAERTGGSVSTLTIQRTQQEDSAVYLCASSGEAGGHLYEQFFGPGTRLTVL.

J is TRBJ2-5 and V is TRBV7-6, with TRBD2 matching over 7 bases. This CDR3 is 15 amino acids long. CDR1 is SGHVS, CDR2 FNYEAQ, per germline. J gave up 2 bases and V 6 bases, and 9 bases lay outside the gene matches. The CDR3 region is CASSSMGGRQETQYF. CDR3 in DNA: TGTGCCAGCAGTTCCATGGGAGGGAGACAAGAGACCCAGTACTTC.

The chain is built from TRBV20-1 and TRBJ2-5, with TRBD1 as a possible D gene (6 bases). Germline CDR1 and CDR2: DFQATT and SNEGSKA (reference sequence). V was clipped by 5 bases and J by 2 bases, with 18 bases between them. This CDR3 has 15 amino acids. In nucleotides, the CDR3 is TGCAGTGCTCGCCATGCACAGGGTCTACAAGAGACCCAGTACTTC. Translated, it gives CSARHAQGLQETQYF.

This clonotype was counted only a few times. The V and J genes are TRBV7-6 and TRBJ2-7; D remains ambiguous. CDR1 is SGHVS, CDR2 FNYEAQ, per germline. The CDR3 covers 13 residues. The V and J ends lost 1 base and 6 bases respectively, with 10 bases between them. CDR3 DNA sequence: TGTGCCAGCAGCTTAGAGGCGGAGCGCGAGCAGTACTTC. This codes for CASSLEAEREQYF.

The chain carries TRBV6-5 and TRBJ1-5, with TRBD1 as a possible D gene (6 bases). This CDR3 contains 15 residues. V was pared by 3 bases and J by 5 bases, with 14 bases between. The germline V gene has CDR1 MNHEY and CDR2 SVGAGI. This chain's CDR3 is CASSYRWGADQPQHF. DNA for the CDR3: TGTGCCAGCAGTTATCGCTGGGGGGCCGATCAGCCCCAGCATTTT.

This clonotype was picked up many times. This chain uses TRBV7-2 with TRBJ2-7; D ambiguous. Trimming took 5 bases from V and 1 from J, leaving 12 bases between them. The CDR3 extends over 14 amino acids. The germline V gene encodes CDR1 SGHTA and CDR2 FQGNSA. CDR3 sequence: CASSLLLGSYEQYF. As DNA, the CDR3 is TGTGCCAGCAGCCTACTTCTGGGGTCCTACGAGCAGTACTTC.

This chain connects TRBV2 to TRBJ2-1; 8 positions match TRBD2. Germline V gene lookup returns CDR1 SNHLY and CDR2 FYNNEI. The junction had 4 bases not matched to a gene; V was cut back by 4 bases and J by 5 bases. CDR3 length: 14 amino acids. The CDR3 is CASSAGGLNNEQFF. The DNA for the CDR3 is TGTGCCAGCAGTGCGGGGGGGCTCAACAATGAGCAGTTCTTC.

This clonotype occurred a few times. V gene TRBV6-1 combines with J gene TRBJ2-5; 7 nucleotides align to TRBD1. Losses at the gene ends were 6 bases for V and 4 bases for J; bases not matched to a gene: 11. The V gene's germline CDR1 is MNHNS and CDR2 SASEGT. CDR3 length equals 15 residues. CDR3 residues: CASRAARTGGETQYF. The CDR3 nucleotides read TGTGCCAGCAGAGCCGCCAGGACAGGTGGAGAGACCCAGTACTTC.